These T cell receptor beta chains were read from a single sample in a study of blood T cell repertoires in COVID-19. Assay: immunoSEQ multiplex PCR; the TCRdb copy retains only in-frame clones and omits some. Of a few hundred thousand clones in the sample, 70% to 90% were seen once. The sequenced material came from peripheral blood. The receptors derive from a woman aged 25 to 39 with COVID-19, enrolled during active disease. The CDR3 runs from the conserved cysteine through the conserved F or W. A D gene is named only where the DNA matches it firmly. Not all rows give a size; the values are once, few, many and, for expanded clones, a class.

v_gene	j_gene	abundance	d_gene	CDR3aa	CDR3nt
TRBV11-2	TRBJ1-6	.	.	CASSLDRGGDSPLHF	TGTGCCAGCAGCTTAGATCGAGGGGGAGACTCACCCCTCCACTTT
TRBV6-5	TRBJ2-1	.	.	CASSYSSVNEQFF	TGTGCCAGCAGTTACTCGAGCGTGAATGAGCAGTTCTTC
TRBV3-1/TRBV3-2	TRBJ2-1	few	TRBD2	CASSHGLAGGFEQFF	TGTGCCAGCAGCCACGGACTAGCGGGGGGGTTTGAGCAGTTCTTC
TRBV28	TRBJ1-2	.	TRBD1	CASTPPGQVDGYTF	TGTGCCAGCACCCCACCGGGACAGGTTGATGGCTACACCTTC
TRBV5-4	TRBJ2-1	.	TRBD2	CASSLAGGSSYNEQFF	TGTGCCAGCAGCTTGGCGGGAGGGAGCTCCTACAATGAGCAGTTCTTC
TRBV4-3	TRBJ2-2	.	TRBD1	CASSRETGGMTGELFF	TGCGCCAGCAGCCGAGAGACAGGGGGCATGACCGGGGAGCTGTTTTTT
TRBV5-6	TRBJ1-3	.	.	CASSFARGGNTIYF	TGTGCCAGCAGCTTCGCGCGGGGGGGAAACACCATATATTTT
TRBV10-3	TRBJ1-2	.	.	CAIRRADSNYGYTF	TGTGCCATCAGGAGGGCAGACTCTAACTATGGCTACACCTTC
TRBV6-2/TRBV6-3	TRBJ2-6	.	.	CASSSAGASGANVLTF	TGTGCCAGCAGTTCAGCAGGCGCCTCTGGGGCCAACGTCCTGACTTTC
TRBV6-5	TRBJ1-6	.	.	CASRTVQENNSPLHF	TGTGCCAGCAGAACAGTACAGGAAAATAATTCACCCCTCCACTTT
TRBV6-5	TRBJ2-3	.	.	CASSPQHQSTDTQYF	TGTGCCAGCAGTCCCCAACACCAATCCACAGATACGCAGTATTTT
TRBV11-3	TRBJ2-5	.	TRBD2	CASSFSGGGNNQETQYF	TGTGCCAGCAGCTTTAGCGGGGGGGGAAACAATCAAGAGACCCAGTACTTC
TRBV4-2	TRBJ2-1	few	TRBD1	CASSQLGGGEQFF	TGTGCCAGCAGCCAATTAGGGGGCGGGGAGCAGTTCTTC
TRBV19	TRBJ2-5	.	TRBD2	CASTQSTSGQETQYF	TGTGCCAGTACCCAATCGACTAGCGGCCAAGAGACCCAGTACTTC
TRBV25-1	TRBJ1-2	.	.	CASSDHRQPDYGYTF	TGTGCCAGCAGTGACCATCGACAGCCCGACTATGGCTACACCTTC
TRBV19	TRBJ2-7	.	.	CASSRSFDRRSYEQYF	TGTGCCAGTAGTAGATCGTTCGACAGGAGGTCCTACGAGCAGTACTTC
TRBV30	TRBJ2-1	.	.	CAWSITGVSEQFF	TGTGCCTGGAGTATTACGGGAGTATCTGAGCAGTTCTTC
TRBV4-2	TRBJ1-6	few	.	CASSQEGRGNSPLHF	TGTGCCAGCAGCCAAGAGGGGAGGGGTAATTCACCCCTCCACTTT
TRBV10-1	TRBJ2-5	once	TRBD2	CASSEASGGPQETQYF	TGCGCCAGCAGTGAGGCTAGCGGGGGTCCACAAGAGACCCAGTACTTC
TRBV9	TRBJ2-2	.	TRBD2	CASSVTSGGANTGELFF	TGTGCCAGCAGCGTAACTAGCGGGGGGGCTAACACCGGGGAGCTGTTTTTT
TRBV6-2/TRBV6-3	TRBJ1-2	few	TRBD1	CASSYSRTGNGYTF	TGTGCCAGCAGTTACTCTCGGACAGGCAATGGCTACACCTTC
TRBV6-5	TRBJ1-3	.	.	CASSYTRGNTIYF	TGTGCCAGCAGTTACACAAGAGGAAACACCATATATTTT
TRBV19	TRBJ2-5	.	.	CASSQQETQYF	TGTGCCAGTAGCCAACAAGAGACCCAGTACTTC
TRBV20-1	TRBJ2-5	.	.	CSASRRGETQYF	TGCAGTGCTAGTCGCAGGGGAGAGACCCAGTACTTC
TRBV19	TRBJ1-2	.	.	CASSIRPQGPRNYGYTF	TGTGCCAGTAGTATACGTCCCCAGGGGCCTCGCAACTATGGCTACACCTTC
TRBV6-1	TRBJ1-6	.	.	CASSEYDRSFAPLHF	TGTGCCAGCAGTGAATATGACAGGTCTTTCGCACCCCTCCACTTT
TRBV27	TRBJ2-1	.	TRBD1	CASSTRTGGYNEQFF	TGTGCCAGCAGTACGCGGACAGGGGGCTACAATGAGCAGTTCTTC
TRBV5-4	TRBJ2-3	.	TRBD2	CASSSSLAGGPTDTQYF	TGTGCCAGCAGCTCTTCACTAGCGGGAGGGCCCACAGATACGCAGTATTTT
TRBV19	TRBJ2-5	.	TRBD1	CASSPNTGGRQETQYF	TGTGCCAGTAGTCCTAACACAGGGGGGAGGCAAGAGACCCAGTACTTC
TRBV19	TRBJ2-2	.	.	CASRPGLMGSTGELFF	TGTGCCAGTAGACCGGGCCTTATGGGGAGCACCGGGGAGCTGTTTTTT
TRBV9	TRBJ2-4	.	TRBD1	CASSPGQGAVAGEKNIQYF	TGTGCCAGCAGCCCAGGACAGGGGGCGGTAGCGGGAGAAAAAAACATTCAGTACTTC
TRBV2	TRBJ1-5	.	.	CASRAPLRDSNQPQHF	TGTGCCAGCAGAGCACCCCTAAGAGATAGCAATCAGCCCCAGCATTTT
TRBV25-1	TRBJ2-1	.	TRBD1	CASSDTGQLYNEQFF	TGTGCCAGCAGTGACACGGGACAGCTCTACAATGAGCAGTTCTTC
TRBV6-5	TRBJ2-1	.	TRBD2	CASSIAGGEQFF	TGTGCCAGCAGTATAGCGGGTGGTGAGCAGTTCTTC
TRBV12-3/TRBV12-4	TRBJ1-2	.	TRBD1	CASSLGQGYGYTF	TGTGCCAGCAGCCTCGGACAGGGCTATGGCTACACCTTC
TRBV5-1	TRBJ2-7	.	.	CASSAALGQIYEQYF	TGCGCCAGCAGCGCAGCCCTCGGACAGATCTACGAGCAGTACTTC
TRBV27	TRBJ1-2	.	.	CASSLVRGPGFHYGYTF	TGTGCCAGCAGTTTAGTACGAGGCCCGGGATTTCACTATGGCTACACCTTC
TRBV4-3	TRBJ2-6	.	TRBD1	CASSQGSGWADRAAGANVLTF	TGCGCCAGCAGCCAGGGATCAGGGTGGGCGGACAGGGCTGCTGGGGCCAACGTCCTGACTTTC
TRBV10-3	TRBJ2-1	.	TRBD2	CATRTSQAYNEQFF	TGTGCCACCCGGACTAGCCAAGCCTACAATGAGCAGTTCTTC
TRBV6-5	TRBJ1-3	.	.	CASKHGVGGLNTIYF	TGTGCCAGCAAACATGGAGTCGGAGGGTTAAACACCATATATTTT
TRBV6-6	TRBJ1-4	.	.	CASSYSRGLFF	TGTGCCAGCAGTTACTCGAGAGGGTTGTTTTTT
TRBV4-2	TRBJ1-2	.	TRBD1	CASSPRTGEKSGGYTF	TGTGCCAGCAGCCCGAGGACAGGGGAAAAATCGGGAGGCTACACCTTC
TRBV29-1	TRBJ1-2	.	TRBD1	CSGGGRGYGYTF	TGCAGCGGAGGGGGCCGAGGCTATGGCTACACCTTC